These T cell receptor beta chains were read from a single sample in a study of CD8 T cells in Susac syndrome. TCRdb redid the calling of the immunoSEQ multiplex PCR reads with MiXCR, one entry per CDR3 protein. The sample shows approximately 200,000 distinct CDR3 sequences, 95% of them seen only once. The sequencing input was CD4+ T cells from PBMCs. These receptors all stem from a human donor with multiple sclerosis. Each CDR3 is given with its conserved first and last residue. Fields, in order: J gene, clone size, V gene, D gene, CDR3 DNA, CDR3 protein. The D gene is left open where the match is weak. Not all rows give a size; the values are once, few, many and, for expanded clones, a class.

J: TRBJ2-1
size: .
V: TRBV14
D: .
DNA: TGTGCCAGCAGCCGACTTCCAGCCTACAATGAGCAGTTCTTC
CDR3: CASSRLPAYNEQFF

J: TRBJ1-1
size: once
V: TRBV15
D: .
DNA: TGTGCCACCAGGGAACAGGTCGTGTACACTGAAGCTTTCTTT
CDR3: CATREQVVYTEAFF

J: TRBJ1-2
size: .
V: TRBV3-1
D: TRBD1
DNA: TGTGCCAGCAGTCCCTGGGACAGCAGCAATGGCTACACCTTC
CDR3: CASSPWDSSNGYTF

J: TRBJ1-2
size: .
V: TRBV30
D: .
DNA: TGTGCCTGGAGTGCAGGGTCGATCGGCTACACCTTC
CDR3: CAWSAGSIGYTF

J: TRBJ1-2
size: once
V: TRBV20-1
D: .
DNA: TGCAGTGCTAGCCTAGGACGGATCACTAACTATGGCTACACCTTC
CDR3: CSASLGRITNYGYTF

J: TRBJ1-5
size: .
V: TRBV20-1
D: TRBD1
DNA: TGCAGTGCTCGAGGACAGGGAGGTAGCAATCAGCCCCAGCATTTT
CDR3: CSARGQGGSNQPQHF

J: TRBJ1-1
size: .
V: TRBV6-5
D: .
DNA: TGTGCCAGCAGTTACTCCGGGTCCATGAACACTGAAGCTTTCTTT
CDR3: CASSYSGSMNTEAFF

J: TRBJ1-6
size: .
V: TRBV7-9
D: .
DNA: TGTGCCAGCAGCTCAGAGGGGAATTCACCCCTCCACTTT
CDR3: CASSSEGNSPLHF

J: TRBJ1-2
size: .
V: TRBV7-9
D: .
DNA: TGTGCCAGCAGCTTAGATCGGGGAAACTATGGCTACACCTTC
CDR3: CASSLDRGNYGYTF

J: TRBJ2-3
size: .
V: TRBV7-2
D: .
DNA: TGTGCCAGCAGCTCCTACGGCACAGATACGCAGTATTTT
CDR3: CASSSYGTDTQYF

J: TRBJ1-5
size: .
V: TRBV3-1
D: .
DNA: TGTGCCAGCAGCCAATCCGGGACCACGACCCAGCATTTT
CDR3: CASSQSGTTTQHF

J: TRBJ1-2
size: .
V: TRBV7-9
D: TRBD1
DNA: TGTGCCAGCAGCTTACAGGGGGCGCAATCGTTTGGCTACACCTTC
CDR3: CASSLQGAQSFGYTF

J: TRBJ1-1
size: .
V: TRBV12-3/TRBV12-4
D: .
DNA: TGTGCCAGCAGTTACGGGTTGAACACTGAAGCTTTCTTT
CDR3: CASSYGLNTEAFF

J: TRBJ2-1
size: .
V: TRBV15
D: .
DNA: TGTGCCACCAGCAGATCGCTTTACAATGAGCAGTTCTTC
CDR3: CATSRSLYNEQFF

J: TRBJ2-3
size: .
V: TRBV7-8
D: .
DNA: TGTGCCAGCAGCTCCAACGTACGGCGGGATACGCAGTATTTT
CDR3: CASSSNVRRDTQYF

J: TRBJ1-1
size: .
V: TRBV20-1
D: TRBD1
DNA: TGCAGTGCCCCAGCCCGACAGGGTGAAGCTTTCTTT
CDR3: CSAPARQGEAFF

J: TRBJ1-1
size: .
V: TRBV29-1
D: TRBD1
DNA: TGCAGCGTCAGGACAGGGGGCGACCTCAACACTGAAGCTTTCTTT
CDR3: CSVRTGGDLNTEAFF

J: TRBJ2-5
size: once
V: TRBV7-3
D: TRBD2
DNA: TGTGCCAGCAGCACCGTAGCGGGGGAAGGAGAGACCCAGTACTTC
CDR3: CASSTVAGEGETQYF

J: TRBJ1-5
size: .
V: TRBV30
D: TRBD1
DNA: TGTGCCTGGAGTCAAAAGATGACAGGGGGGATTTGGCCCCAGCATTTT
CDR3: CAWSQKMTGGIWPQHF

J: TRBJ1-2
size: .
V: TRBV29-1
D: TRBD1
DNA: TGCAGCGTTGCTTTAGGGGGCAAGGGCTACACCTTC
CDR3: CSVALGGKGYTF

J: TRBJ1-1
size: .
V: TRBV5-1
D: .
DNA: TGCGCCAGCAGCTTGGGGGGATGGAACACTGAAGCTTTCTTT
CDR3: CASSLGGWNTEAFF

J: TRBJ2-6
size: .
V: TRBV20-1
D: .
DNA: TGCAGTGCTCCCCACGTCTCTGGGGCCAACGTCCTGACTTTC
CDR3: CSAPHVSGANVLTF

J: TRBJ2-7
size: .
V: TRBV12-3/TRBV12-4
D: .
DNA: TGTGCCAGCAGTCGGTCCGGGACTCTGACCTACGAGCAGTACTTC
CDR3: CASSRSGTLTYEQYF

J: TRBJ2-3
size: .
V: TRBV7-3
D: .
DNA: TGTGCCAGCAGCTTATCGTCCCCCACAGATACGCAGTATTTT
CDR3: CASSLSSPTDTQYF

J: TRBJ2-2
size: .
V: TRBV15
D: .
DNA: TGTGCCACCAGCAGAGAGGCCGGGGAGCTGTTTTTT
CDR3: CATSREAGELFF

J: TRBJ2-7
size: once
V: TRBV6-5
D: TRBD1
DNA: TGTGCCAGCAGCACCCGGGACAGGGTAAACGAGCAGTACTTC
CDR3: CASSTRDRVNEQYF

J: TRBJ1-4
size: .
V: TRBV15
D: .
DNA: TGTGCCACCAGCAGAGGCGAAAAACTGTTTTTT
CDR3: CATSRGEKLFF

J: TRBJ1-2
size: .
V: TRBV29-1
D: .
DNA: TGCAGCGTTGGGGGGCGGACGGAGATAGCTAACTATGGCTACACCTTC
CDR3: CSVGGRTEIANYGYTF

J: TRBJ2-6
size: .
V: TRBV29-1
D: .
DNA: TGCAGCGTTATGGGGGACCCCTCTGGGGCCAACGTCCTGACTTTC
CDR3: CSVMGDPSGANVLTF

J: TRBJ1-1
size: .
V: TRBV30
D: .
DNA: TGTGCCTGGAGTCCAGGGCCCCGTGGCACTGAAGCTTTCTTT
CDR3: CAWSPGPRGTEAFF

J: TRBJ2-3
size: .
V: TRBV19
D: .
DNA: TGTGCCAGTAGTCCATTTCTTGGCACAGATACGCAGTATTTT
CDR3: CASSPFLGTDTQYF

J: TRBJ2-1
size: .
V: TRBV3-1
D: .
DNA: TGTGCCAGTACAAGACCGGGCAATGAGCAGTTCTTC
CDR3: CASTRPGNEQFF

J: TRBJ2-4
size: .
V: TRBV27
D: .
DNA: TGTGCCAGCAGTTTGGGGAGACCCCTTAACTTC
CDR3: CASSLGRPLNF

J: TRBJ2-7
size: .
V: TRBV5-6
D: .
DNA: TGTGCCAGCAGGCCCCCTCCGGGGGCCGCGGACGAGCAGTACTTC
CDR3: CASRPPPGAADEQYF

J: TRBJ2-1
size: .
V: TRBV2
D: .
DNA: TGTGCCAGCAGTGCGGACGGAGTCCCGTACAATGAGCAGTTCTTC
CDR3: CASSADGVPYNEQFF

J: TRBJ1-2
size: .
V: TRBV30
D: .
DNA: TGTGCCTGGAGTCCCTTGGGGACAACCTATGGCTACACCTTC
CDR3: CAWSPLGTTYGYTF

J: TRBJ2-7
size: .
V: TRBV3-1
D: TRBD1
DNA: TGTGCCAGCAGCCCCGCGGACAGGGGGCCCTACGAGCAGTACTTC
CDR3: CASSPADRGPYEQYF

J: TRBJ2-1
size: .
V: TRBV29-1
D: TRBD1
DNA: TGCAGCGTTGACGGGACAGGGAGGTTATACAATGAGCAGTTCTTC
CDR3: CSVDGTGRLYNEQFF